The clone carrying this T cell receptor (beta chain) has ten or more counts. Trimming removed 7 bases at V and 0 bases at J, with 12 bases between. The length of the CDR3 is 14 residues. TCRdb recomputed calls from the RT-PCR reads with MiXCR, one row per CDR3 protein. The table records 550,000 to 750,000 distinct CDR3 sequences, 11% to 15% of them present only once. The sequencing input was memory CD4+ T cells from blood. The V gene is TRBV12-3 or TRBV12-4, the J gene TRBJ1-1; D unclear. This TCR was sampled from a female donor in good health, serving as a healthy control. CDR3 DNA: TGTGCCAGCATCGGTGACACCCTGAACACTGAAGCTTTCTTT. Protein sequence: CASIGDTLNTEAFF.